This TCR beta chain is drawn from a study of neurological immune-mediated disorders. The overall study: Relapsing-remitting disease affected roughly 30, and secondary progressive 3, of around 34 multiple sclerosis patients. Findings of the study overall: The phylogenetic placement of 18 of 34 multiple sclerosis patients' repertoires in one related-CDR3 cluster constitutes a possible signature.

Sequencing of 15-18 subjects in each run yielded over 170 million TCR-beta sequences. TCRdb redid the calling of the 5' RACE reads with MiXCR, one entry per CDR3 protein. This sample has roughly 27,000 distinct CDR3 sequences, with around 2.5% found just once. From germline, CDR1 is MGHDK and CDR2 SYGVNS. Trimming removed 0 bases from V and 3 bases from J, with 9 bases in between. This CDR3 comprises 16 residues. In this sample, this clonotype turned up many times. The antigen remains unidentified. The V call is TRBV25-1, the J call TRBJ1-6; TRBD1 is a possible D gene (5 bases). This receptor was taken from a woman between 50 and 59 years old with multiple sclerosis. Sequenced input: PBMCs. The CDR3 nucleotides are TGTGCCAGCAGTGAATATACAGGTGTCTATAATTCACCCCTCCACTTT. Protein: CASSEYTGVYNSPLHF. Full variable domain (remainder filled in from reference TRBV25-1 and TRBJ1-6): EADIYQTPRYLVIGTGKKITLECSQTMGHDKMYWYQQDPGMELHLIHYSYGVNSTEKGDLSSESTVSRIRTEHFPLTLESARPSHTSQYLCASSEYTGVYNSPLHFGNGTRLTVT.